These 32 T cell receptor beta chains were sequenced from one sample in a study of human T cells and chemical hapten exposure. Sample time point: patch test 2, 6 weeks after DPC sensitization. Treatment given: therapeutic diphenylcyclopropenone sensitization with weekly scalp DPC. TCRdb reprocessed the RACE reads via MiXCR and lists one record per CDR3 protein. The sample includes 95,000 or so distinct CDR3 sequences, more than 9.5% seen only once; the top ten take about 3%. The source material was whole blood, sampled in connection with sensitization to the hapten diphenylcyclopropenone (DPC). The receptors derive from a woman in her thirties or forties with alopecia areata. Some clones in this sample may be carry-over from other donors' samples.

About this clonotype itself: A much larger clone lies one base from this, so it may be a read error. This chain connects TRBV18 to TRBJ2-7; the match to TRBD1 covers 8 bases. Looked up from germline, CDR1 is KGHSH and CDR2 is LQKENI. Losses at the gene ends were 4 bases for V and 6 bases for J; bases not matched to a gene: 11. CDR3 length equals 15 residues. In DNA, the CDR3 is TGTGCCAGCTCACGATACGTGACAGGGGCAGGCGAGCAGTACTTC. It yields the protein CASSRYVTGAGEQYF. The whole variable domain, remainder taken from reference TRBV18 and TRBJ2-7, is NAGVMQNPRHLVRRRGQEARLRCSPMKGHSHVYWYRQLPEEGLKFMVYLQKENIIDESGMPKERFSAEFPKEGPSILRIQQVVRGDSAAYFCASSRYVTGAGEQYFGPGTRLTVT.

To note about this clonotype: A much larger clonotype is one base distant, so this may be a read error. The chain uses TRBV7-2 and TRBJ2-7, with D tentatively TRBD2 (5 bases). The germline gives CDR1 SGHTA, CDR2 FQGNSA. The CDR3 has 14 amino acids. The CDR3 protein is CAGSSRGVWNEQYF. The CDR3 DNA sequence: TGTGCCGGCAGCTCCCGGGGTGTCTGGAACGAGCAGTACTTC. Full variable domain (missing parts from reference TRBV7-2 and TRBJ2-7): GAGVSQSPSNKVTEKGKDVELRCDPISGHTALYWYRQSLGQGLEFLIYFQGNSAPDKSGLPSDRFSAERTGGSVSTLTIQRTQQEDSAVYLCAGSSRGVWNEQYFGPGTRLTVT.

The rearrangement links TRBV29-1 to TRBJ2-5; TRBD1 aligns across 8 bases. The germline V gene encodes CDR1 SQVTM and CDR2 ANQGSEA. This CDR3 has 12 residues. Unmatched junction bases numbered 4, after V lost 4 bases and J lost 6 bases. The CDR3 bases are TGCAGCGTTGGAGGACAGGGACAGACCCAGTACTTC. Its translation is CSVGGQGQTQYF.

This clonotype was observed at least ten times. The chain is built from TRBV20-1 and TRBJ1-6; a weak D match, TRBD1 (6 bases). V shed 2 bases and J shed 7 bases, with 15 bases lying between them. Germline V lookup: CDR1 DFQATT, CDR2 SNEGSKA (reference sequence). The CDR3 has 15 residues. The CDR3 here is CSARSQGFPNSPLHF. CDR3 sequence (DNA): TGCAGTGCTAGATCACAGGGTTTCCCAAATTCACCCCTCCACTTT.

This clonotype came up a few times. CDR3 amino acids: CASSRDLSVPEAFF. For the CDR3, the DNA is TGTGCCAGCAGCAGGGACCTCTCGGTCCCTGAAGCTTTCTTT. The gene calls are TRBV12-3 or TRBV12-4 and TRBJ1-1; D possibly corresponds to TRBD1 (5 bases). There are 14 residues in the CDR3. V lost 6 bases and J lost 6, with 17 bases in between.

This clonotype occurred a few times. The chain links TRBV3-1 to TRBJ2-1; 10 nucleotides align to TRBD2. The V segment lost 1 base and the J segment 7 bases; nucleotides outside the gene matches: 10. The germline V gene has CDR1 LGHDT and CDR2 YNNKEL (reference sequence). The CDR3 is 17 residues long. CDR3 in DNA: TGTGCCAGCAGCCAAGTCACCCGGCTAGCGGGAGTTAATGAGCAGTTCTTC. This sequence encodes CASSQVTRLAGVNEQFF.

This clonotype was found many times. The chain carries TRBV6-5 and TRBJ2-6; D possibly matches TRBD1 or TRBD2 (5 bases each). V was clipped by 7 bases and J by 4 bases, with 11 bases between them. Germline V gives CDR1 MNHEY, CDR2 SVGAGI. CDR3 length: 14 amino acids. CDR3 region: CASTERGGANVLTF. As DNA, the CDR3 is TGTGCCAGCACCGAGAGGGGAGGGGCCAACGTCCTGACTTTC.

This clonotype was observed many times. V and J are TRBV12-3 or TRBV12-4 and TRBJ1-1; no reliable D call. CDR3 length: 13 residues. Between the trimmed V and J ends, which lost 8 bases and 1 base, there was a span of 11 bases. The CDR3 coding sequence is TGTGCCAGCTCCCGGAGCCAGAACACTGAAGCTTTCTTT. It specifies CASSRSQNTEAFF.

This clonotype was seen a handful of times. The chain links TRBV30 to TRBJ1-5; D unresolved. Per the germline V gene, CDR1 is GTSNPN and CDR2 is SVGIG (reference sequence). Trimming removed 2 bases from V and 3 bases from J, with 8 bases in between. This CDR3 spans 13 amino acids. As DNA, the CDR3 is TGTGCCTGGAGTCTGGCTATCAATCAGCCCCAGCATTTT. Encoded protein: CAWSLAINQPQHF.

This clonotype was observed a handful of times. V gene TRBV11-2 combines with J gene TRBJ2-1; 8 nucleotides agree with TRBD2. Germline V lookup: CDR1 SGHAT, CDR2 FQNNGV. V was pared by 1 base and J by 3 bases, with 8 bases of the junction left unmatched. The CDR3 length is 17 residues. Written as DNA, the CDR3 is TGTGCCAGCAGCTTAGTAAGGGCGGGAGGTCTCTACAATGAGCAGTTCTTC. Translated: CASSLVRAGGLYNEQFF.

This clonotype was recorded at least ten times. The chain couples TRBV3-1 to TRBJ1-2; the match to TRBD1 covers 8 bases. The V and J ends lost 4 bases and 8 bases, in that order; junction bases with no gene match: 9. This CDR3 contains 14 residues. Per the germline V gene, CDR1 is LGHDT and CDR2 is YNNKEL (reference sequence). DNA for the CDR3: TGTGCCAGCAGCCCAGCCGGGACAGGTATGGGCTACACCTTC. It encodes CASSPAGTGMGYTF.

This clonotype appeared many times. The CDR3 bases are TGTGCCAGCAGCCCAGACGGGAGCTCCTACAATGAGCAGTTCTTC. Translation: CASSPDGSSYNEQFF. The chain has TRBV12-3 or TRBV12-4 and TRBJ2-1; D might be TRBD2 (6 bases). Trimming took off 6 bases at V and 0 bases at J, with 12 bases between the two ends. CDR3 size: 15 residues.

This clonotype was observed a few times. The gene calls are TRBV4-3 and TRBJ2-7; 7 bases are shared with TRBD1. This CDR3 region has 16 residues. V lost 1 base and J lost 0; bases outside the gene matches: 6. Germline V gives CDR1 LGHNA, CDR2 YSLEER. The CDR3 loop reads CASSQAFQGVSYEQYF. Written as DNA, the CDR3 is TGCGCCAGCAGCCAAGCGTTTCAGGGGGTCTCCTACGAGCAGTACTTC.

This clonotype was observed many times. The chain couples TRBV29-1 to TRBJ1-5; 9 bases line up with TRBD1. Germline values: CDR1 SQVTM, CDR2 ANQGSEA. V shed 6 bases, J shed 5 bases, and the junction held 5 bases outside the gene matches. The CDR3 is made up of 13 amino acids. This chain's CDR3 is CSVQTGGDQPQHF. In nucleotides, the CDR3 is TGCAGCGTCCAGACAGGGGGGGATCAGCCCCAGCATTTT. Filled out from reference TRBV29-1 and TRBJ1-5, the complete variable domain reads SAVISQKPSRDICQRGTSLTIQCQVDSQVTMMFWYRQQPGQSLTLIATANQGSEATYESGFVIDKFPISRPNLTFSTLTVSNMSPEDSSIYLCSVQTGGDQPQHFGDGTRLSIL.

This clonotype appeared many times. The chain combines TRBV20-1 with TRBJ2-7; TRBD2 agrees at 9 bases. The CDR3 spans 13 residues. CDR1 and CDR2 from the germline V gene are DFQATT and SNEGSKA (reference sequence). The V segment lost 3 bases and the J segment 5 bases; nucleotides outside the gene matches: 5. The CDR3 is CSARGLAGNEQYF. In DNA form, the CDR3 reads TGCAGTGCTAGGGGGCTAGCGGGAAACGAGCAGTACTTC.

At least ten counts were recorded for this clonotype. The genes are TRBV30 and TRBJ2-6, with TRBD1 matching over 8 bases. V was clipped by 3 bases and J by 1 base; unmatched bases: 8. This CDR3 is built from 17 residues. The germline V gene has CDR1 GTSNPN and CDR2 SVGIG (reference sequence). CDR3: CAWSSGGAQSGANVLTF. CDR3 in DNA: TGTGCCTGGAGCTCAGGGGGCGCGCAGTCTGGGGCCAACGTCCTGACTTTC.

This rearrangement joins TRBV11-1 to TRBJ1-2; D is ambiguous. This CDR3 contains 12 residues. V was cut by 1 base and J by 8 bases, with 8 bases left in between. The V gene's germline CDR1 is SGHAT and CDR2 FQDESV (reference sequence). CDR3 nucleotide sequence: TGTGCCAGCAGCTTAGGCCCTATGGGCTACACCTTC. It specifies CASSLGPMGYTF. The entire variable domain, with the rest obtained from reference TRBV11-1 and TRBJ1-2, is as follows: EAEVAQSPRYKITEKSQAVAFWCDPISGHATLYWYRQILGQGPELLVQFQDESVVDDSQLPKDRFSAERLKGVDSTLKIQPAELGDSAMYLCASSLGPMGYTFGSGTRLTVV.

The chain carries TRBV6-5 and TRBJ2-2, with D unresolved. The length of the CDR3 is 14 residues. Germline V gives CDR1 MNHEY, CDR2 SVGAGI. The ends were cut back, 2 bases at V and 5 bases at J, with 9 bases in the middle. The CDR3 DNA sequence: TGTGCCAGCAGTTACCCCGGGCGTACCGGGGAGCTGTTTTTT. Translation gives CASSYPGRTGELFF.

This clonotype was seen a few times. The chain is built from TRBV6-2 or TRBV6-3 and TRBJ2-4; the match to TRBD2 covers 8 bases. Germline V gene lookup returns CDR1 MNHEY and CDR2 SVGEGT. V was pared by 6 bases and J by 3 bases, with 10 bases of the junction left unmatched. The CDR3 loop spans 16 amino acids. The DNA of the CDR3 is TGTGCCAGCAGCACCCAGGAGCGGGGGAACAAAAACATTCAGTACTTC. Translation: CASSTQERGNKNIQYF.

This clonotype has a handful of counts. V usage is TRBV7-2 and J usage is TRBJ2-6; D remains unclear. The V end was cut by 0 bases, the J end by 0 bases, with 6 bases between. The CDR3 loop spans 16 amino acids. Germline V CDR1 and CDR2: SGHTA, FQGNSA. CDR3 protein: CASSLAGNSGANVLTF. The CDR3 DNA reads as TGTGCCAGCAGCTTAGCGGGAAACTCTGGGGCCAACGTCCTGACTTTC.

The CDR3 bases are TGCAGCGTTCGGGCCGGGGAAGGGGGTGCCTACGAGCAGTACTTC. This sequence encodes CSVRAGEGGAYEQYF. The genes are TRBV29-1 and TRBJ2-7; weak D call: TRBD1 (6 bases). The ends were cut back, 5 bases at V and 2 bases at J, with 19 bases in the middle. CDR3 length equals 15 residues. Germline CDR1 reads SQVTM; CDR2 reads ANQGSEA.

The rearrangement links TRBV28 to TRBJ1-1; D may be TRBD1 (5 bases). The V end lost 6 bases, the J end lost 1 base, and 18 bases lay between the germline ends. This CDR3 comprises 16 residues. Germline V gives CDR1 MDHEN, CDR2 SYDVKM. The CDR3 loop reads CASRSPGGGGNTEAFF. CDR3 bases: TGTGCCAGCAGATCCCCCGGGGGTGGAGGGAACACTGAAGCTTTCTTT.

This clonotype occurred a few times. The J gene is TRBJ1-1, the V gene TRBV20-1, with TRBD1 as a possible D gene (5 bases). CDR3 size: 11 residues. Trimming cost V 5 bases and J 9 bases, with 13 bases left between them. Germline lookup yields CDR1 DFQATT and CDR2 SNEGSKA (reference sequence). CDR3 loop: CSAGEGRKAFF. In DNA form, the CDR3 reads TGCAGTGCTGGGGAGGGGAGAAAAGCTTTCTTT.

This clonotype was counted at least ten times. J is TRBJ2-5 and V is TRBV7-9; D perhaps matches TRBD2 (5 bases). The CDR3 is 13 residues long. Looked up from germline, CDR1 is SEHNR and CDR2 is FQNEAQ (reference sequence). Trimming shortened V by 5 bases and J by 5 bases, and 12 bases separated the two germline ends. The CDR3 loop reads CASSPVSGETQYF. The CDR3 DNA is TGTGCCAGCAGCCCCGTGTCGGGGGAGACCCAGTACTTC.

As regards this clonotype: A much larger clone lies a single base off, so this may be a read error. The rearrangement links TRBV12-3 or TRBV12-4 to TRBJ1-1; 7 positions agree with TRBD1. V lost 6 bases to trimming and J lost 1 base; unmatched junction nucleotides: 5. This CDR3 has 14 residues. CDR3 amino acids: CASSRGQPNTEAFF. The CDR3 bases are TGTGCCAGCAGCCGGGGACAGCCGAACACTGAAGCTTTCTTT.

Only a few counts were recorded for this clonotype. This sequence joins TRBV11-2 and TRBJ1-1; a possible D gene is TRBD1 (5 bases). V was clipped by 1 base and J by 3 bases, with 12 bases between them. Germline CDR1 is SGHAT and CDR2 is FQNNGV. This CDR3 region has 15 residues. The CDR3 sequence: CASSLAYGAHTEAFF. The DNA for the CDR3 is TGTGCCAGCAGCTTAGCTTACGGGGCCCACACTGAAGCTTTCTTT. Together with reference TRBV11-2 and TRBJ1-1, the CDR3 gives the full variable domain: EAGVAQSPRYKIIEKRQSVAFWCNPISGHATLYWYQQILGQGPKLLIQFQNNGVVDDSQLPKDRFSAERLKGVDSTLKIQPAKLEDSAVYLCASSLAYGAHTEAFFGQGTRLTVV.

The rearrangement joins TRBV11-2 to TRBJ2-7; TRBD2 aligns across 7 bases. CDR1 SGHAT and CDR2 FQNNGV come from the germline V gene. With V trimmed by 5 bases and J by 2 bases, 3 bases remained unmatched. There are 13 residues in the CDR3. CDR3 residues: CASSERGTYEQYF. In DNA form, the CDR3 reads TGTGCCAGCAGCGAGCGGGGCACCTACGAGCAGTACTTC.

Turning to this clonotype: Since a much larger clone is just one base distant, this may be a read error. The DNA of the CDR3 is TGCAGTGCTAGCGGTCAGCCAAGCTCTGGAAACACCAAATATTTT. Translation: CSASGQPSSGNTKYF. The chain employs TRBV20-1 and TRBJ1-3; D gene unclear. CDR1 and CDR2 (germline): DFQATT, SNEGSKA (reference sequence). This CDR3 is 15 amino acids long.

This clonotype came up a few times. The CDR3 loop is CASSSAGDRGNTGELFF. CDR3 sequence (DNA): TGTGCCAGCAGCTCCGCTGGGGACAGGGGGAACACCGGGGAGCTGTTTTTT. This chain connects TRBV7-6 to TRBJ2-2, with TRBD1 matching over 10 bases. Germline CDR1 and CDR2: SGHVS and FNYEAQ. Germline trimming cut 4 bases from V and 1 base from J; bases unmatched to any gene: 6. CDR3 size: 17 residues.

V and J are TRBV2 and TRBJ1-5; D may be TRBD1 (5 bases). Deletions cut 5 bases from V and 3 bases from J, with 14 bases between. Germline V gene data show CDR1 as SNHLY and CDR2 as FYNNEI. CDR3 length: 15 amino acids. The CDR3 protein is CASSKRPGANQPQHF. CDR3 coding DNA: TGTGCCAGCAGTAAGCGCCCCGGGGCCAATCAGCCCCAGCATTTT.

This clonotype was observed a few times. This chain connects TRBV20-1 to TRBJ2-5; the D call may be TRBD1 or TRBD2 (5 bases each). Germline assignment: CDR1 DFQATT and CDR2 SNEGSKA (reference sequence). The CDR3 sequence is 15 residues long. V lost 0 bases and J 3 bases, leaving 14 bases between the germline ends. The chain's CDR3 is CSARDIGTVEETQYF. In DNA, the CDR3 is TGCAGTGCTAGAGATATAGGGACGGTTGAAGAGACCCAGTACTTC.

This clonotype was seen a handful of times. This chain joins TRBV6-2 or TRBV6-3 and TRBJ2-7; D could derive from TRBD1 or TRBD2 (5 bases each). V lost 0 bases, J lost 2 bases, and 17 bases lay in between. Germline-derived CDR1 and CDR2 are MNHEY and SVGEGT. This CDR3 has 17 amino acids. In nucleotides, the CDR3 is TGTGCCAGCAGTTACTCGATGGGACGGCTGAACCCCTACGAGCAGTACTTC. Translation: CASSYSMGRLNPYEQYF.